This TCR beta chain originates from a study of T cell responses to AZD1222 COVID-19 vaccine. Study-wide findings and caveats: Following two doses of AZD1222, Spike-specific TCR breadth and depth rose. Unmutated variant regions reportedly attract nearly half of all spike-specific TCRs.

This clone was seen a few times. The antigen remains unidentified. TCRdb's copy holds only in-frame clones and misses some; the assay was immunoSEQ multiplex PCR. This repertoire shows 150,000 to 200,000 clones, around 90% found once; its top ten account for 3.6%. The sequenced sample was peripheral blood, obtained 28 days after the second dose of the MenACWY control vaccine. The TCR comes from an adult who received the MenACWY meningococcal vaccine as a control.

In DNA, the CDR3 is TGTGCCACCAGTGATTTGTGGAAAGGAGGCACCGGGGAGCTGTTTTTT. As protein: CATSDLWKGGTGELFF. The rearrangement links TRBV24-1 to TRBJ2-2; TRBD2 might be the D (5 bases). The length of the CDR3 is 16 residues. Deletions cut 0 bases from V and 4 bases from J, with 11 bases between. CDR1 is KGHDR and CDR2 is SFDVKD in the germline V gene.